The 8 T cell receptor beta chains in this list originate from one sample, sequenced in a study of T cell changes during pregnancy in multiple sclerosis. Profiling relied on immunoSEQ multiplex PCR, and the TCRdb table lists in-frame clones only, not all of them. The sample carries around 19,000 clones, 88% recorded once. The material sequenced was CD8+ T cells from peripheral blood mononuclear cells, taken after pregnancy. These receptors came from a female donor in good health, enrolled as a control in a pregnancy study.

CDR3 nucleotide sequence: TGTGCCAGCAGCCAATACCTAACGACCTACGAGCAGTACTTC. Its translation: CASSQYLTTYEQYF. J is TRBJ2-7 and V is TRBV4-2; no clear D. Germline values: CDR1 LGHNA, CDR2 YNFKEQ. The length of the CDR3 is 14 residues. Trimming stripped 2 bases from V and 2 bases from J, with 10 bases between.

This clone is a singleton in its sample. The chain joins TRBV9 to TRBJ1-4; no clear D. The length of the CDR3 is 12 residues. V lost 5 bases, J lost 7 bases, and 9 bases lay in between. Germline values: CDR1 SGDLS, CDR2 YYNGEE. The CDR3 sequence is CASSSSSEKLFF. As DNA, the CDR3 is TGTGCCAGCAGTTCCTCTAGTGAAAAACTGTTTTTT.

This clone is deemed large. The CDR3 DNA reads as TGTGCCAGCAGCTTCCCGAGACTAGCGGGAGCGGGGGACGTCTACGAGCAGTACTTC. Protein: CASSFPRLAGAGDVYEQYF. The chain has TRBV7-8 and TRBJ2-7, with TRBD2 matching 12 bases. CDR3 size: 19 residues. Germline V gene data show CDR1 as SGHVS and CDR2 as FQNEAQ. V was pared by 3 bases and J by 3 bases, with 15 bases of the junction left unmatched.

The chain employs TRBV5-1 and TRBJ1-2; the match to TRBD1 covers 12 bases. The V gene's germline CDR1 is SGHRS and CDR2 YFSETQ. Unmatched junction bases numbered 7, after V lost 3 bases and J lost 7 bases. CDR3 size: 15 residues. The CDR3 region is CASSSGTGGKIGYTF. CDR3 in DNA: TGCGCCAGCAGCTCCGGGACAGGGGGCAAAATTGGCTACACCTTC.

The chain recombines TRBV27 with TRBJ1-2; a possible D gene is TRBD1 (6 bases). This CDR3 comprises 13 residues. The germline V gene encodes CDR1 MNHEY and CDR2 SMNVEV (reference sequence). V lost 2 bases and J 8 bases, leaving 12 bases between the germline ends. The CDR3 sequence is CASSLGGARGYTF. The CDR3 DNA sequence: TGTGCCAGCAGTTTAGGGGGCGCGAGGGGCTACACCTTC.

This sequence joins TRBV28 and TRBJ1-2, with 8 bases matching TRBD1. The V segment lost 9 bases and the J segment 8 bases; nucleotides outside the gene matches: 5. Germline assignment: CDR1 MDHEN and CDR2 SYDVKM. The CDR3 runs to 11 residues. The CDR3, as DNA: TGTGCCAGAGGACAGGGTCAAGGCTACACCTTC. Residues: CARGQGQGYTF.

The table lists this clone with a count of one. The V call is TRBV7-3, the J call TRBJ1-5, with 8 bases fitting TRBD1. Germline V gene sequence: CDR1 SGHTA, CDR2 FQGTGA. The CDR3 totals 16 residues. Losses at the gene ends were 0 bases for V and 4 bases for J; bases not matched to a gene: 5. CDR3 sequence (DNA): TGTGCCAGCAGCTTAACTACTTACAGGGGGAATCAGCCCCAGCATTTT. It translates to CASSLTTYRGNQPQHF.

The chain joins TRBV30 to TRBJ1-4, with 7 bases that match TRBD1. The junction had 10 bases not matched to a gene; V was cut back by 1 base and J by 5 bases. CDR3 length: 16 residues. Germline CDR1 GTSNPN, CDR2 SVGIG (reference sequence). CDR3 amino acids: CAWSDGSGTVNEKLFF. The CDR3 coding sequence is TGTGCCTGGAGTGACGGCTCCGGGACAGTAAATGAAAAACTGTTTTTT.